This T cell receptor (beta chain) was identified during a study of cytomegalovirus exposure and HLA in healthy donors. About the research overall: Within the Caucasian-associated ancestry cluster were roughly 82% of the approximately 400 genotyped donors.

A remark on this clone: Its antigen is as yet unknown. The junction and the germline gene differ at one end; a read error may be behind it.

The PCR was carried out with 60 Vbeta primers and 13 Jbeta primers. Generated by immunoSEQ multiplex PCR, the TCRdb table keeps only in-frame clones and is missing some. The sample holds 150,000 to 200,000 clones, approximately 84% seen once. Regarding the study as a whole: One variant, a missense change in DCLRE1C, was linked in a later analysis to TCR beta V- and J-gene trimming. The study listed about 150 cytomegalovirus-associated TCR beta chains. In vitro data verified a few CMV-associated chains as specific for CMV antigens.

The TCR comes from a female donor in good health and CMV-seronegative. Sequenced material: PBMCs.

DNA for the CDR3: TGTTCCAGCAGCATTACGGCAGGTACCTTCTACGAGCAGTACTTC. This encodes CSSSITAGTFYEQYF. The chain has TRBV7-9 and TRBJ2-7; D is ambiguous. Germline loops: CDR1 SEHNR, CDR2 FQNEAQ (reference sequence). The CDR3 runs 15 residues.